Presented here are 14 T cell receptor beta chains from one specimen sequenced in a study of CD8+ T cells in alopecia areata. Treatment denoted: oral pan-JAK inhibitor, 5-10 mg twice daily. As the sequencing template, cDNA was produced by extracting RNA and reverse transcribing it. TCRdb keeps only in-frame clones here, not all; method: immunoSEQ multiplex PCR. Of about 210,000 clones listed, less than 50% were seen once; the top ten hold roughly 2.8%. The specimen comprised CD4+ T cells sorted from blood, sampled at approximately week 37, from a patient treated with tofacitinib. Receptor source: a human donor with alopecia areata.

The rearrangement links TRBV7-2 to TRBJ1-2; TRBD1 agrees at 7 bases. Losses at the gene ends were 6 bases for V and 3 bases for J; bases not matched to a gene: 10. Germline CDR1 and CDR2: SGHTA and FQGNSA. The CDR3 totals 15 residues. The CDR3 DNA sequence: TGTGCCAGCAGTTCCTCGGCGGACAGGCACTATGGCTACACCTTC. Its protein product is CASSSSADRHYGYTF.

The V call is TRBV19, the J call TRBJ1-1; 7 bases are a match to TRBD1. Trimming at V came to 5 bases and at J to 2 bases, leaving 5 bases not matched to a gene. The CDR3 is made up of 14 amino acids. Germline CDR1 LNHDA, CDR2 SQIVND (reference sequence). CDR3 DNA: TGTGCCAGTAGTCCCGGGACAGTAAACACTGAAGCTTTCTTT. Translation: CASSPGTVNTEAFF.

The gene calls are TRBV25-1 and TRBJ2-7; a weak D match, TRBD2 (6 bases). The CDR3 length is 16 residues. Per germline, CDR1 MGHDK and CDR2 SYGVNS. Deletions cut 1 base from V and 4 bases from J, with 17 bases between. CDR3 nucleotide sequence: TGTGCCAGCAGTGAATCTGGGCTAGCGAAAGAGTACGAGCAGTACTTC. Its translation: CASSESGLAKEYEQYF.

The CDR3 DNA reads TGCAGCGTTGAGGAGGTCTCAGATACGCAGTATTTT. Translating it yields CSVEEVSDTQYF. The chain combines TRBV29-1 with TRBJ2-3; D might be TRBD2 (5 bases). The CDR3 loop spans 12 amino acids. The V gene's germline CDR1 is SQVTM and CDR2 ANQGSEA. V was cut by 3 bases and J by 4 bases, with 8 bases left in between.

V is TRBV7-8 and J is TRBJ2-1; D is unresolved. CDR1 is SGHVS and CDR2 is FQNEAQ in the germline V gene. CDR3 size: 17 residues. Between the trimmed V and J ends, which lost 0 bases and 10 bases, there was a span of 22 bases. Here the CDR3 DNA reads TGTGCCAGCAGCTTAGCGACGAGAGCTGAGACGGTTAGGGAGCAGTTCTTC. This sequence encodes CASSLATRAETVREQFF.

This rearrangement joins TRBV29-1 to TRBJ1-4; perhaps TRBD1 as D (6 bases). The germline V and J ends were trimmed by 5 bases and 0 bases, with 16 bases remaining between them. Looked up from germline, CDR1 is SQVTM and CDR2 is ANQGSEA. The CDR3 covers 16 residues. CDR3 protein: CSVLAGGTSTNEKLFF. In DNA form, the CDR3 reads TGCAGCGTTCTCGCGGGGGGCACTTCAACTAATGAAAAACTGTTTTTT.

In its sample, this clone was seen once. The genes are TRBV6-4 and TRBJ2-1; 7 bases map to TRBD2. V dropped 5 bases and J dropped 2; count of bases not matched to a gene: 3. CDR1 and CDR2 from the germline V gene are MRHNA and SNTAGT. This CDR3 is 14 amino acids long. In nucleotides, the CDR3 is TGTGCCAGCAGTCCTAGCGGAACCTACAATGAGCAGTTCTTC. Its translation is CASSPSGTYNEQFF.

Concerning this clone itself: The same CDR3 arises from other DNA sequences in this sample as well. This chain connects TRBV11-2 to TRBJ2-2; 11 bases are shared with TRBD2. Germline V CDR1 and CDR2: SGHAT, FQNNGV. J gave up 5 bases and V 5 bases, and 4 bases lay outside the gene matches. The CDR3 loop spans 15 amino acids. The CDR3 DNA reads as TGTGCCAGCAGCCTTAGACTAGCGGGGACCGGGGAGCTGTTTTTT. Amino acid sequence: CASSLRLAGTGELFF.

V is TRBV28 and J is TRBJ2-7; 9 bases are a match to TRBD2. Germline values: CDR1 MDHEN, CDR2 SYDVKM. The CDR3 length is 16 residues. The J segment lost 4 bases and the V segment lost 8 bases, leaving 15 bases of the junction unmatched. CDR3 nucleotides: TGTGCCAGCTCCCGACGGGGGCTAGCGGGACGGTACGAGCAGTACTTC. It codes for CASSRRGLAGRYEQYF.

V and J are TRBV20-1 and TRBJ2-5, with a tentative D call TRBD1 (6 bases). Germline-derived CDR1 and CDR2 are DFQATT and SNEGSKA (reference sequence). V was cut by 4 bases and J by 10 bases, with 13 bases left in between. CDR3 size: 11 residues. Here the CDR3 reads CSATGTRLQYF. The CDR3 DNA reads TGCAGTGCTACGGGGACAAGGCTCCAGTACTTC.

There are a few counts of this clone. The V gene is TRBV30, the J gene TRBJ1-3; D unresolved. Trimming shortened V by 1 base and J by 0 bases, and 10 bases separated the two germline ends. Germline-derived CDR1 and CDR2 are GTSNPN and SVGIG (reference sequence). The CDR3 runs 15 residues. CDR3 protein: CAWSGGPDSGNTIYF. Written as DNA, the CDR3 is TGTGCCTGGAGTGGAGGGCCCGACTCTGGAAACACCATATATTTT. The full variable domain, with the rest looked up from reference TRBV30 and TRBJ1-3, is SQTIHQWPATLVQPVGSPLSLECTVEGTSNPNLYWYRQAAGRGLQLLFYSVGIGQISSEVPQNLSASRPQDRQFILSSKKLLLSDSGFYLCAWSGGPDSGNTIYFGEGSWLTVV.

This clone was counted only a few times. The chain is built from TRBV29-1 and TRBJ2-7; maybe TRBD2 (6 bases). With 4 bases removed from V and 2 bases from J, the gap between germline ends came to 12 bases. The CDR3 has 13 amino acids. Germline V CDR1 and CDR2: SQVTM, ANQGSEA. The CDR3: CSVAGTGPYEQYF. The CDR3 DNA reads TGCAGCGTTGCCGGGACTGGACCCTACGAGCAGTACTTC.

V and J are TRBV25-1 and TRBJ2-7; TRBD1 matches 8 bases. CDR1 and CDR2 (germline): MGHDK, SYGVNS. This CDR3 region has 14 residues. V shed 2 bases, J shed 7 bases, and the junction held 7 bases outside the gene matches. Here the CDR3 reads CASSEHQGAREQYF. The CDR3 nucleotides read TGTGCCAGCAGTGAACATCAGGGGGCGCGGGAGCAGTACTTC.

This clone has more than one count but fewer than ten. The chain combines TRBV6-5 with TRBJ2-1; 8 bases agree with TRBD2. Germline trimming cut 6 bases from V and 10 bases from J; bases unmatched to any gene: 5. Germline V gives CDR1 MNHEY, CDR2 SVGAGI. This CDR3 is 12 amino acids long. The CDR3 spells CASSRSGKEQFF. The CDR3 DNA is TGTGCCAGCAGCCGTAGCGGGAAAGAGCAGTTCTTC.